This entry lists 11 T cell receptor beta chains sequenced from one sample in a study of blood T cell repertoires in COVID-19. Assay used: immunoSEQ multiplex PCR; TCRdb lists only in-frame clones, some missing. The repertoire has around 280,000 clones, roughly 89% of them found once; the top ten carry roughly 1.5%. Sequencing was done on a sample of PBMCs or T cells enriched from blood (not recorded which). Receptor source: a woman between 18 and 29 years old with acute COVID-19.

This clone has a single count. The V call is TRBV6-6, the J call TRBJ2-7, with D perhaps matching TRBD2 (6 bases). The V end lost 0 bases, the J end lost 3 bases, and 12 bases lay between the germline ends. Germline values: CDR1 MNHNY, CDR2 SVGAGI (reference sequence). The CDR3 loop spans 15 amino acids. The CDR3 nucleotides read TGTGCCAGCAGTTACTCCGGTGGGGGGAGCTACGAGCAGTACTTC. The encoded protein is CASSYSGGGSYEQYF.

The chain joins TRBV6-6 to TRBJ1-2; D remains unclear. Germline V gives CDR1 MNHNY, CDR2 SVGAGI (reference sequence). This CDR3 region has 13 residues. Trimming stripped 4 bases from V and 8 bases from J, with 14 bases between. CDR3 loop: CASSLPINGGYTF. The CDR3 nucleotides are TGTGCCAGCAGTTTGCCGATAAACGGGGGCTACACCTTC.

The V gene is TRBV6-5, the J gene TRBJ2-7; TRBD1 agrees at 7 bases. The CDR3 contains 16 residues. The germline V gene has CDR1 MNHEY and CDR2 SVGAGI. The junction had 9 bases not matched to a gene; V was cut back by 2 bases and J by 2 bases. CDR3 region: CASSYQPGTATYEQYF. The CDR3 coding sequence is TGTGCCAGCAGTTACCAACCCGGGACAGCGACCTACGAGCAGTACTTC.

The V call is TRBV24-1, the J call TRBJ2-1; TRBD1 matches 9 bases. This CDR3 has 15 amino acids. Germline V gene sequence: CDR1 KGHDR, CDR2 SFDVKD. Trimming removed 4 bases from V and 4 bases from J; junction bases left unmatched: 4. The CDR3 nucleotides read TGTGCCACCAGTGACTCCGGGACAGGGTACAATGAGCAGTTCTTC. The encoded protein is CATSDSGTGYNEQFF.

CDR3 loop: CASSPDRPYGYTF. In nucleotides, the CDR3 is TGTGCCAGCTCGCCAGACAGGCCTTATGGCTACACCTTC. The chain combines TRBV18 with TRBJ1-2, with a weak D call TRBD1 (6 bases). CDR1 is KGHSH, CDR2 LQKENI, per germline. Trimming cost V 6 bases and J 5 bases, with 13 bases left between them. The CDR3 runs 13 residues.

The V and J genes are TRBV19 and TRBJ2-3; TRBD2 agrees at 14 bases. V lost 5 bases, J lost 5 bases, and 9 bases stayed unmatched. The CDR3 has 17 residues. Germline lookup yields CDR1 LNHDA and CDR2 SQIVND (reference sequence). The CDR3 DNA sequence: TGTGCCAGTAGTCCCCCCCAGACTAGCGGGAGGGAAGATACGCAGTATTTT. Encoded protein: CASSPPQTSGREDTQYF. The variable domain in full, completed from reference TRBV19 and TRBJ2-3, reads DGGITQSPKYLFRKEGQNVTLSCEQNLNHDAMYWYRQDPGQGLRLIYYSQIVNDFQKGDIAEGYSVSREKKESFPLTVTSAQKNPTAFYLCASSPPQTSGREDTQYFGPGTRLTVL.

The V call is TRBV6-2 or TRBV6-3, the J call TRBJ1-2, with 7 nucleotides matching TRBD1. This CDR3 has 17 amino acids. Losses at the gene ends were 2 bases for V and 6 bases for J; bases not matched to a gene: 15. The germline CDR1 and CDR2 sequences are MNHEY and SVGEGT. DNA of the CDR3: TGTGCCAGCAGTTACCTCCGGACAGGCGGGAAGTCGAATGGCTACACCTTC. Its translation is CASSYLRTGGKSNGYTF.

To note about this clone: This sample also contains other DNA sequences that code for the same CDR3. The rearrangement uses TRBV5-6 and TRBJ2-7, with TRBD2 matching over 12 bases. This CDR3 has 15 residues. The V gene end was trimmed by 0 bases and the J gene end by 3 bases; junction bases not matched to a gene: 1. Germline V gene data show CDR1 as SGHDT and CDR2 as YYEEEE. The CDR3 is CASSLGLAGDYEQYF. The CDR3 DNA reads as TGTGCCAGCAGCTTGGGACTAGCGGGAGACTACGAGCAGTACTTC. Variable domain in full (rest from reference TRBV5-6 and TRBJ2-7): DAGVTQSPTHLIKTRGQQVTLRCSPKSGHDTVSWYQQALGQGPQFIFQYYEEEERQRGNFPDRFSGHQFPNYSSELNVNALLLGDSALYLCASSLGLAGDYEQYFGPGTRLTVT.

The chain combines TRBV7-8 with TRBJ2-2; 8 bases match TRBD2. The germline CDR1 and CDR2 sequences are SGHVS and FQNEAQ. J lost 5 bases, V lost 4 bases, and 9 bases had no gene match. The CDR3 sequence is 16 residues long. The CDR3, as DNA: TGTGCCAGCAGCTCAGGGAGCGGGAGTGGGACCGGGGAGCTGTTTTTT. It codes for CASSSGSGSGTGELFF.

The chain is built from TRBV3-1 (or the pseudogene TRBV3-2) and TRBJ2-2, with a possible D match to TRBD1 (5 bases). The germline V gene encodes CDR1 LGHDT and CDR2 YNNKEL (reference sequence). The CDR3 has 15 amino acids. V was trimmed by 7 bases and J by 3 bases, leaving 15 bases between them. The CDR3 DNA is TGTGCCAGCAAAACTCAGGGTGATTACACCGGGGAGCTGTTTTTT. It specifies CASKTQGDYTGELFF.

CDR3 DNA sequence: TGTGCCACCAGTGATCACCGAACCGGGACAGGGGTCAATCAGCCCCAGCATTTT. Protein sequence: CATSDHRTGTGVNQPQHF. This chain joins TRBV24-1 and TRBJ1-5, with TRBD1 matching over 10 bases. Germline CDR1 and CDR2: KGHDR and SFDVKD. Germline trimming cut 3 bases from V and 3 bases from J; bases unmatched to any gene: 10. The CDR3 spans 18 residues.